This T cell receptor beta chain came from a study of blood T cell repertoires in COVID-19. Background on the study: From T cells, B-cell-depleted T cells, or PBMCs came the material, which was cDNA or gDNA.

The repertoire was sequenced with immunoSEQ multiplex PCR; TCRdb's copy has only in-frame clones and lacks some. The sample contains just under 20,000 clones, about 85% of which appear only once. This clonotype originated in a human donor with active COVID-19. The donor label of this sample is uncertain. Sequenced: peripheral blood.

This CDR3 reads CASSSGLREVGETQYF. In DNA form, the CDR3 reads TGTGCCAGCAGTTCCGGCCTGCGGGAGGTTGGAGAGACCCAGTACTTC. The chain links TRBV27 to TRBJ2-5, with 8 positions matching TRBD2. The V gene's germline CDR1 is MNHEY and CDR2 SMNVEV (reference sequence). CDR3 length: 16 amino acids. After removal of 4 bases from V and 4 bases from J, the junction contained 11 bases not matched to a gene.